The 17 T cell receptor beta chains below all came from one sample that was sequenced in a study of Ad26.COV2.S vaccination and SARS-CoV-2 variants. Treatment reported: approximately 18 received Ad26.COV2.S at low or high dose, single or two shots; about five received placebo; per-sample allocation not given. Each sample was drawn 63 days after the first injection (of vaccine or placebo). Sequenced by immunoSEQ multiplex PCR; TCRdb stores in-frame clones only, minus some. The sample shows some 250,000 clones, more than 75% of them seen only once. Specimen: peripheral blood, collected in a trial of Ad26.COV2.S vaccine versus placebo. Receptors originate from a person aged 18-65 years who received the Ad26.COV2.S COVID-19 vaccine or a placebo.

The rearrangement links TRBV21-1 to TRBJ2-5; the table gives TRBD1 as D, unverified against the DNA. TRBV21-1 is annotated as a pseudogene. The CDR3 spans 17 residues. The CDR3 reads CASSKTAGTELQETQYF. CDR3 bases: TGTGCCAGCAGCAAAACCGCGGGGACAGAGCTTCAAGAGACCCAGTACTTC.

The chain has TRBV6-6 and TRBJ2-7, with D unclear. Germline assignment: CDR1 MNHNY and CDR2 SVGAGI (reference sequence). The V gene lost 8 bases and the J gene lost 7 bases, with 15 bases spanning the gap. CDR3 size: 12 residues. CDR3 bases: TGTGCCAGCTTTAGGGATAGAGAAGAGCAGTACTTC. Its translation is CASFRDREEQYF.

This rearrangement joins TRBV19 to TRBJ2-3; D may match TRBD1 or TRBD2 (6 bases each). V lost 1 base, J lost 1 base, and 12 bases lay in between. Germline CDR1 LNHDA, CDR2 SQIVND (reference sequence). The CDR3 runs 16 residues. CDR3 coding DNA: TGTGCCAGTAGTATAGGTCCAGGGGAGGGCACAGATACGCAGTATTTT. It yields the protein CASSIGPGEGTDTQYF. Drawing the rest from reference TRBV19 and TRBJ2-3, the complete variable domain is DGGITQSPKYLFRKEGQNVTLSCEQNLNHDAMYWYRQDPGQGLRLIYYSQIVNDFQKGDIAEGYSVSREKKESFPLTVTSAQKNPTAFYLCASSIGPGEGTDTQYFGPGTRLTVL.

The chain links TRBV13 to TRBJ2-1; 8 bases agree with TRBD2. From germline, CDR1 is PRHDT and CDR2 FYEKMQ (reference sequence). This CDR3 has 13 residues. The V gene end was trimmed by 8 bases and the J gene end by 6 bases; junction bases not matched to a gene: 6. This CDR3 is CASRGLAGNEQFF. DNA for the CDR3: TGTGCCAGCCGCGGACTAGCCGGCAATGAGCAGTTCTTC.

The chain is built from TRBV19 and TRBJ2-1; 8 positions match TRBD2. The CDR3 length is 16 residues. The germline CDR1 and CDR2 sequences are LNHDA and SQIVND (reference sequence). V lost 4 bases and J lost 8; bases outside the gene matches: 13. The CDR3 coding sequence is TGTGCCAGTAGTACCGGGGTAGCGGGAAATTCCCATGAGCAGTTCTTC. Its protein is CASSTGVAGNSHEQFF. The full variable domain, its missing parts supplied by reference TRBV19 and TRBJ2-1, is DGGITQSPKYLFRKEGQNVTLSCEQNLNHDAMYWYRQDPGQGLRLIYYSQIVNDFQKGDIAEGYSVSREKKESFPLTVTSAQKNPTAFYLCASSTGVAGNSHEQFFGPGTRLTVL.

This clone was counted only a few times. The rearrangement joins TRBV11-3 to TRBJ2-5, with D maybe TRBD2 (5 bases). The V gene's germline CDR1 is SGHNT and CDR2 YENEEA. The V end lost 5 bases, the J end lost 7 bases, and 11 bases lay between the germline ends. CDR3 length equals 12 residues. The CDR3 loop is CASSSSEGTQYF. CDR3 nucleotide sequence: TGTGCCAGCAGCAGCTCAGAGGGGACCCAGTACTTC.

As DNA, the CDR3 is TGTGCCAGCAGCTTAATTCCGGTCCCCGGGGAGCTGTTTTTT. This sequence encodes CASSLIPVPGELFF. V and J are TRBV7-9 and TRBJ2-2, with unresolved D. The V gene lost 2 bases and the J gene lost 6 bases, with 10 bases spanning the gap. The germline CDR1 and CDR2 sequences are SEHNR and FQNEAQ (reference sequence). The CDR3 runs to 14 residues.

The chain recombines TRBV2 with TRBJ1-4; TRBD1 agrees at 9 bases. Germline CDR1 and CDR2: SNHLY and FYNNEI. V lost 4 bases to trimming and J lost 5 bases; unmatched junction nucleotides: 8. The CDR3 has 16 residues. The CDR3 coding sequence is TGTGCCAGCAGTGGGGAACAGGGGGCTAGGAATGAAAAACTGTTTTTT. Its translation: CASSGEQGARNEKLFF.

This rearrangement joins TRBV18 to TRBJ2-2; D gene uncertain. CDR1 and CDR2 from the germline V gene are KGHSH and LQKENI. CDR3 length: 16 residues. V lost 3 bases to trimming and J lost 3 bases, with 14 bases between them. The CDR3 coding sequence is TGTGCCAGCTCACCGTCAACACAGAGATACACCGGGGAGCTGTTTTTT. Translated: CASSPSTQRYTGELFF.

The chain carries TRBV5-6 and TRBJ2-5; 9 positions match TRBD2. Trimming at V came to 3 bases and at J to 4 bases, leaving 1 base not matched to a gene. This CDR3 has 13 residues. Germline assignment: CDR1 SGHDT and CDR2 YYEEEE. The CDR3 protein is CASSWTSVETQYF. CDR3 DNA: TGTGCCAGCAGCTGGACTAGCGTAGAGACCCAGTACTTC.

The rearrangement links TRBV7-2 to TRBJ2-5, with TRBD2 matching over 16 bases. The length of the CDR3 is 16 residues. With V trimmed by 0 bases and J by 6 bases, 1 base remained unmatched. The germline gives CDR1 SGHTA, CDR2 FQGNSA. The CDR3 sequence: CASSLAGLAGGQTQYF. CDR3 sequence (DNA): TGTGCCAGCAGCTTAGCGGGACTAGCGGGAGGGCAGACCCAGTACTTC.

The chain links TRBV29-1 to TRBJ1-2; tentatively, D is TRBD1 (5 bases). The CDR3 runs to 14 residues. Germline V gene data show CDR1 as SQVTM and CDR2 as ANQGSEA. V lost 3 bases, J lost 5 bases, and 16 bases lay in between. The CDR3 region has the DNA TGCAGCGTTGAGTCCCCGGGACGACCGTATGGCTACACCTTC. Its protein product is CSVESPGRPYGYTF.

The rearrangement uses TRBV21-1 and TRBJ2-7; the D call of TRBD2 is as the table states it, not checked on the DNA. TRBV21-1 is a documented pseudogene. This CDR3 comprises 19 residues. The CDR3 here is CASSKGIRTSGKSSYEQYF. The CDR3 DNA sequence: TGTGCCAGCAGCAAGGGTATCAGGACTAGCGGGAAGAGCTCCTACGAGCAGTACTTC.

This chain connects TRBV2 to TRBJ1-5, with 8 positions matching TRBD1. Per germline, CDR1 SNHLY and CDR2 FYNNEI. V was clipped by 3 bases and J by 7 bases; unmatched bases: 8. The CDR3 totals 15 residues. The CDR3 loop is CASSDSRGLGQPQHF. The CDR3 region has the DNA TGTGCCAGCAGTGATTCCAGGGGGCTAGGGCAGCCCCAGCATTTT. Variable domain in full (rest from reference TRBV2 and TRBJ1-5): EPEVTQTPSHQVTQMGQEVILRCVPISNHLYFYWYRQILGQKVEFLVSFYNNEISEKSEIFDDQFSVERPDGSNFTLKIRSTKLEDSAMYFCASSDSRGLGQPQHFGDGTRLSIL.

The chain is built from TRBV19 and TRBJ1-2, with 10 positions matching TRBD1. J lost 4 bases, V lost 3 bases, and 2 bases had no gene match. The CDR3 runs to 14 residues. Germline loops: CDR1 LNHDA, CDR2 SQIVND (reference sequence). The CDR3 nucleotides read TGTGCCAGTAGTATGGGACAGGGGAGCTATGGCTACACCTTC. Residues: CASSMGQGSYGYTF.

The rearrangement joins TRBV27 to TRBJ2-7, with 9 nucleotides matching TRBD1. The J segment lost 1 base and the V segment lost 7 bases, leaving 2 bases of the junction unmatched. There are 13 residues in the CDR3. Germline CDR1 is MNHEY and CDR2 is SMNVEV (reference sequence). The CDR3 sequence: CASTGTGSYEQYF. In DNA, the CDR3 is TGTGCCAGCACCGGGACAGGGTCCTACGAGCAGTACTTC.

The chain joins TRBV9 to TRBJ1-2; D call uncertain. The CDR3 extends over 14 amino acids. Trimming took 0 bases from V and 6 from J, leaving 12 bases between them. Germline CDR1 is SGDLS and CDR2 is YYNGEE. The CDR3 DNA reads TGTGCCAGCAGCGTAGAGGGCAGTTCAGATGGCTACACCTTC. Amino acids: CASSVEGSSDGYTF. Combining the CDR3 with reference TRBV9 and TRBJ1-2 gives the whole variable domain DSGVTQTPKHLITATGQRVTLRCSPRSGDLSVYWYQQSLDQGLQFLIQYYNGEERAKGNILERFSAQQFPDLHSELNLSSLELGDSALYFCASSVEGSSDGYTFGSGTRLTVV.